The sequence of this T cell receptor (beta chain) was determined in a study of T cells in tuberculosis (dated by TCRdb to 2017 to 2018). Turning to the overall study: In the study, CD1B tetramers and high-throughput TCR immunosequencing were combined to characterize T cells specific for the mycobacterial lipid antigen glucose monomycolate (GMM). A South African clinical cohort compared IGRA-negative adolescents, IGRA-positive adolescents with latent tuberculosis and adults with active tuberculosis, over eight per group. Points the paper makes about the study in general: Clinical samples were selected based on which cryopreserved specimens were available, and the active tuberculosis cases were adults whereas the controls were adolescents. Shorter CDR3-alpha lengths in active tuberculosis patients partly drove the smaller NN-distances, and the TCR-beta difference was not statistically significant. Smaller mean NN-distances to GMM-specific TCRs were observed in active tuberculosis TCR-alpha repertoires than in IGRA-negative controls, suggesting clonal expansion of GMM-specific TCRs. Using GEM motif frequencies, a classifier achieved around 70% accuracy, whereas a classifier built on the diverse GMM-specific repertoire got to 87% accuracy (AUROC around 0.88).

At study entry, a tuberculin skin test and the QuantiFERON-TB GOLD In-Tube IGRA were used to screen adolescents for latent tuberculosis infection. Immunosequencing of unsorted cryopreserved PBMC covered, on average, roughly 93,000 T cells per clinical donor. Eleven high schools in the Worcester region of the Western Cape, South Africa, served as enrollment sites for adolescents aged 12 to 18 years. Around 10 adolescents infected with M. tuberculosis and ten uninfected adolescents were chosen and matched for age and sex. Adolescent PBMC were isolated from freshly drawn heparinized blood by density centrifugation and cryopreserved. This clone was detected only once. Its antigen remains unidentified. No much larger clonotype is one base removed from it; base qualities were not supplied. The immunoSEQ multiplex PCR assay was used to generate TCR libraries, with TCR-beta and/or TCR-alpha/delta assays applied to each sample. Amplified TCR libraries were sequenced on the Illumina high-throughput platform. On the study's bioinformatics: Clustering and dimensionality reduction were performed using pairwise TCRdist distances among GMM-specific receptors from ex vivo sorted or in vitro expanded T cells. Each clinical repertoire was scored by mean NN-distance, the average TCRdist to the nearest 10% of tetramer-positive reference sequences. GEM TCR motif frequency was calculated as the fraction of unique TCRs that matched known GEM sequences by V/J usage and CDR3 length. Linear discriminant analysis with leave-one-out cross-validation, implemented in scikit-learn, was used to classify active tuberculosis. TCRdb stores this immuneACCESS table with in-frame sequences only. Part of the clones is absent; in the studies checked, under half of the shortfall reflects unresolved V genes, and no reason is known for the rest. The DNA was the basis for D and trimming; V, J and clone size are from that table. For this sample the table gives 30,000 to 40,000 clones, of which around 96% were detected only once. The ten largest clones take up 6.2% of the sample.

Reading the germline V gene gives CDR1 SNHLY and CDR2 FYNNEI. The CDR3 measures 17 amino acids from cysteine to phenylalanine. The entry retains the CDR3 DNA only, 51 bases that are in frame from base 1. V is trimmed back by 6 bases and J by 0 bases, and the junction contains 5 bases that no gene match accounts for. Rearrangement joined TRBV2 to TRBJ2-6, and 10 bases in between align with TRBD2. The receptor was isolated from a donor aged 10-29 years with latent tuberculosis or without tuberculosis infection. Sequenced input: PBMCs. At the DNA level, the sequence is TGTGCCAGCAGCCTTAGCGGGGGGCGCTCTGGGGCCAACGTCCTGACTTTC. The translation is CASSLSGGRSGANVLTF.